These 12 T cell receptor beta chains share one sample of origin, sequenced in a study of beta chain features in type 1 diabetes. Of the isolated RNA, all was reverse transcribed, and so the sequenced material was expressed TCRB transcripts. Libraries were prepared by immunoSEQ multiplex PCR; TCRdb keeps only in-frame clonotypes and omits some of them. The repertoire has more than 300,000 clones, about 16% of them found once; the top ten carry about 0.019%. Sequences were obtained from naive CD4+ T cells from blood. The receptors were sampled from a woman younger than 35 in good health.

This clone was found a few times. The chain is built from TRBV25-1 and TRBJ2-7, with 11 bases lining up with TRBD2. The CDR3 has 16 residues. The germline V gene has CDR1 MGHDK and CDR2 SYGVNS. The V gene end was trimmed by 7 bases and the J gene end by 4 bases; junction bases not matched to a gene: 12. This chain's CDR3 is CASIPKAASGRYEQYF. CDR3 in DNA: TGTGCCAGCATCCCTAAAGCGGCTAGCGGGAGGTACGAGCAGTACTTC.

The J gene is TRBJ2-1, the V gene TRBV7-2; D unclear. CDR3 length equals 13 residues. V was shortened by 1 base and J by 6 bases, with 7 bases between the two germline ends. Per the germline V gene, CDR1 is SGHTA and CDR2 is FQGNSA. Here the CDR3 reads CASSLGPPNEQFF. The CDR3 DNA is TGTGCCAGCAGCTTAGGGCCCCCCAATGAGCAGTTCTTC.

V is TRBV2 and J is TRBJ2-1; TRBD2 matches 15 bases. The ends lost 5 bases at V and 12 bases at J; junction bases unmatched: 5. This CDR3 is 14 amino acids long. Germline CDR1 SNHLY, CDR2 FYNNEI. The CDR3 protein is CASSPGLAGGVQFF. In DNA, the CDR3 is TGTGCCAGCAGTCCCGGACTAGCGGGAGGGGTGCAGTTCTTC.

V gene TRBV9 combines with J gene TRBJ1-5; 8 bases are shared with TRBD1. Trimming cost V 0 bases and J 5 bases; bases outside gene matches: 1. This CDR3 has 14 amino acids. Germline V CDR1 and CDR2: SGDLS, YYNGEE. The CDR3 spells CASSVGRGHQPQHF. The CDR3 nucleotides are TGTGCCAGCAGCGTAGGCAGGGGGCATCAGCCCCAGCATTTT.

This clone was observed a few times. The chain joins TRBV15 to TRBJ2-7; 8 bases fit TRBD2. Germline V gene data show CDR1 as LNHNV and CDR2 as YYDKDF (reference sequence). The CDR3 spans 15 residues. V shed 0 bases, J shed 4 bases, and the junction held 5 bases outside the gene matches. The CDR3 DNA sequence: TGTGCCACCAGCAGAGAGGCTAGCGGGCTTTACGAGCAGTACTTC. Translation gives CATSREASGLYEQYF.

A few counts support this clone. This chain's CDR3 is CASRHQGARTGELFF. CDR3 sequence (DNA): TGTGCCAGCAGGCATCAGGGGGCGAGAACCGGGGAGCTGTTTTTT. This chain links TRBV7-9 with TRBJ2-2; 8 positions agree with TRBD1. The CDR3 length is 15 residues. CDR1 SEHNR and CDR2 FQNEAQ come from the germline V gene (reference sequence). J was trimmed by 5 bases and V by 6 bases; bases with no gene match: 8.

The gene calls are TRBV28 and TRBJ2-7; D possibly corresponds to TRBD2 (5 bases). Germline values: CDR1 MDHEN, CDR2 SYDVKM. The CDR3 extends over 12 amino acids. The germline V and J ends were trimmed by 5 bases and 5 bases, with 10 bases remaining between them. The CDR3 DNA is TGTGCCAGCAGTCGGCTAGCTCACGAGCAGTACTTC. Translated, it gives CASSRLAHEQYF.

This rearrangement joins TRBV5-1 to TRBJ2-7, with D uncertain. Germline CDR1 reads SGHRS; CDR2 reads YFSETQ. The CDR3 has 12 amino acids. V was shortened by 2 bases and J by 5 bases, with 8 bases between the two germline ends. CDR3 in amino acids: CASSLGAHEQYF. The CDR3 DNA follows: TGCGCCAGCAGCTTAGGAGCCCACGAGCAGTACTTC.

This clone has just a few counts. The CDR3 is CASSLRQGRQEKLFF. The CDR3 bases are TGTGCCAGCAGCCTGAGACAGGGTCGTCAGGAAAAACTGTTTTTT. The chain uses TRBV9 and TRBJ1-4; 7 nucleotides agree with TRBD1. Germline V gives CDR1 SGDLS, CDR2 YYNGEE. Trimming removed 4 bases from V and 8 bases from J; junction bases left unmatched: 11. This CDR3 is built from 15 residues.

The sample holds a few counts of this clone. This chain connects TRBV4-3 to TRBJ2-6; D gene unclear. This CDR3 has 15 amino acids. Trimming took off 1 base at V and 1 base at J, with 5 bases between the two ends. The germline CDR1 and CDR2 sequences are LGHNA and YSLEER. The CDR3 region has the DNA TGCGCCAGCAGCCAAGGTCCGTCTGGGGCCAACGTCCTGACTTTC. Translated: CASSQGPSGANVLTF.

About this clone itself: This CDR3 is also generated by other DNA sequences in the sample. The chain links TRBV28 to TRBJ2-7; D is perhaps TRBD1 (6 bases). Trimming took off 2 bases at V and 7 bases at J, with 9 bases between the two ends. Germline V gene lookup returns CDR1 MDHEN and CDR2 SYDVKM. The CDR3 is 12 residues long. The CDR3 DNA is TGTGCCAGCAGTTTACTACAGGGAGAGCAGTACTTC. Translating gives CASSLLQGEQYF.

This clone was observed a handful of times. Written as DNA, the CDR3 is TGTGCCTGGAGTGTACAAGCGGGAGCTTCCTACGAGCAGTACTTC. Protein product: CAWSVQAGASYEQYF. The gene calls are TRBV30 and TRBJ2-7; the match to TRBD2 covers 8 bases. Germline V gives CDR1 GTSNPN, CDR2 SVGIG (reference sequence). The CDR3 extends over 15 amino acids. Trimming at V came to 0 bases and at J to 1 base, leaving 5 bases not matched to a gene.